Included here is one T cell receptor (beta chain) sequence, with context. Its target is not known. TCRdb's table, derived via immunoSEQ multiplex PCR, lists solely in-frame clones and lacks some. The data contain roughly 97,000 clones, 85% to 90% of them singletons. These data originate in a study of OX40 agonist ivuxolimab in advanced cancers. Study findings and constraints: Relative to CD4+, CD8+ T cells held more expanded clones on average. Within 6 weeks, CD4+ and CD8+ blood T cells expanded clonally at 0.1 to 3.0 mg/kg. Those patients achieving a partial response at 0.1-3.0 mg/kg showed among the lowest clonal expansion.

CDR1 SGHNT and CDR2 YENEEA come from the germline V gene. V lost 4 bases, J lost 4 bases, and 2 bases stayed unmatched. This CDR3 contains 15 residues. Source: CD4+ or CD8+ T cells sorted from blood, taken in a trial of the OX40 agonist ivuxolimab. This clonotype originated in an adult with an advanced solid tumor such as melanoma, head and neck, liver or kidney cancer. The chain joins TRBV11-3 to TRBJ2-1; 12 nucleotides agree with TRBD2. The CDR3 is CASSSSGRGYNEQFF. In DNA, the CDR3 is TGTGCCAGCAGCTCTAGCGGGAGGGGATACAATGAGCAGTTCTTC.